This T cell receptor (beta chain) was retrieved from a study of T-cell reconstitution after alpha-beta-depleted transplantation in children. CDR3 size: 13 residues. Trimming cost V 7 bases and J 4 bases, with 13 bases left between them. Unique molecular identifiers were incorporated when the TCRbeta library was constructed. TCRdb re-analysed the PCR reads in MiXCR, keeping a single row per CDR3 protein. This table has roughly 670,000 distinct CDR3 sequences, about an eighth appearing once. Only a few counts were recorded for this clonotype. The receptor comes from a girl aged 2-10 years with congenital amegakaryocytic thrombocytopenia, due to receive a stem cell transplant. The source was PBMCs, collected before TCRalphabeta/CD19-depleted stem cell transplant. The gene calls are TRBV12-3 or TRBV12-4 and TRBJ2-5; D is unresolved. Here the CDR3 DNA reads TGTGCCAGCACCCGAGGCTCATCAGAGACCCAGTACTTC. Encoded protein: CASTRGSSETQYF.